In this sample, the clone carrying this T cell receptor beta chain turned up many times. What it binds is unknown. Using its own MiXCR run on the PCR reads, TCRdb lists one record per CDR3 protein. The table lists more than 50,000 distinct CDR3 sequences, approximately 18% of them singletons. This sample stems from a study of molecular identifiers for immune sequencing clone quantification. The authors sorted naive CD8 T cells as CD8+CD4-CCR7+CD45RA+. Germline CDR1 reads SQVTM; CDR2 reads ANQGSEA. The CDR3 runs 14 residues. Between the trimmed V and J ends, which lost 7 bases and 5 bases, there was a span of 20 bases. Regarding the study as a whole: Highly expanded clone sizes could be underestimated by identical TCR molecules that share a barcode.

The sequenced sample was naive CD8+ T cells from blood, with Jurkat cell RNA spiked in. Noted subset: FACS-sorted CD8+CD4-CCR7+CD45RA+ naive T cells. V is TRBV29-1 and J is TRBJ1-1, with TRBD1 as a possible D gene (6 bases). The receptor's source is a human donor in good health. Some libraries in this study had Jurkat cell RNA spiked in. The CDR3 nucleotides read TGCAGCGGTGGGGGGCGGGGAGGGGGGACTGAAGCTTTCTTT. Its translation is CSGGGRGGGTEAFF.